This TCR beta chain was captured in a study of blood T cell repertoires in COVID-19. Study summary: Spain, Italy and the United States supplied samples that represented acute and convalescent COVID-19. The analysed material was cDNA or gDNA that came from T cells, B-cell-depleted T cells, or PBMCs.

The CDR3 runs to 15 residues. CDR1 is MNHNS, CDR2 SASEGT, per germline. Trimming at V came to 0 bases and at J to 7 bases, leaving 5 bases not matched to a gene. In the original workflow: Estimates of nucleated cell counts were drawn from the amplification of reference gene primers. Using immunoSEQ multiplex PCR, the repertoire was profiled, and TCRdb retains in-frame clones only, with some absent. V, J and clone size were drawn from that table, and D and trimming were deduced from the DNA. The sample contains about 180,000 clones, 70% to 90% of which appear only once. This chain uses TRBV6-1 with TRBJ1-1, with TRBD1 identical over 10 bases. This TCR came from a human donor with active or convalescent COVID-19. The donor label of this sample is uncertain. Sequenced material: peripheral blood. CDR3 DNA sequence: TGTGCCAGCAGTGAAGCGGGGACAGGGGCAAGTGAAGCTTTCTTT. Its protein product is CASSEAGTGASEAFF.